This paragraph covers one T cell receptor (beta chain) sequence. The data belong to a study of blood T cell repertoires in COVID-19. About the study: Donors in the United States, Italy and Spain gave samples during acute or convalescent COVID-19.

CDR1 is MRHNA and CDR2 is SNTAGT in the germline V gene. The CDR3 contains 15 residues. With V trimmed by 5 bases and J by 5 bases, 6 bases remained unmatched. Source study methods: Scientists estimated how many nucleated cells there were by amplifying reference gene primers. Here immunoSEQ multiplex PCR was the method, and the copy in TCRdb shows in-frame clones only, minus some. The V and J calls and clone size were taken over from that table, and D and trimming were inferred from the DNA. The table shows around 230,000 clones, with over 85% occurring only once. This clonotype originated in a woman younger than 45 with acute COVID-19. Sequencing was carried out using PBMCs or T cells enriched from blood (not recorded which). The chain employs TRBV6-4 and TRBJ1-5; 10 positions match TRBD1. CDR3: CASSPGTGADQPQHF. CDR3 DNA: TGTGCCAGCAGTCCCGGGACAGGGGCTGATCAGCCCCAGCATTTT.